These 2 T cell receptor beta chains were all obtained from the same sample, sequenced in a study of patients and donors after allogeneic stem cell transplantation. TCRdb redid the calling of the RT-PCR reads with MiXCR, one entry per CDR3 protein. In the table there are 800,000 to 1,000,000 distinct CDR3 sequences, more than 15% of which are singletons. Sequenced sample: blood, either unsorted or a sorted T cell fraction (not recorded which). The receptor source for this set is a human donor who was either an allogeneic HSCT recipient or a stem cell or donor lymphocyte infusion donor (not recorded which). It is not recorded whose cells these are; they may come from a transplant donor.

This clonotype came up many times. The chain is built from TRBV29-1 and TRBJ1-1; TRBD1 matches 10 bases. The V segment lost 8 bases and the J segment 3 bases; nucleotides outside the gene matches: 9. The CDR3 is 14 amino acids. In germline, CDR1 is SQVTM, CDR2 ANQGSEA. The CDR3 region has the DNA TGCAGCTCGCGACAGGGGGCTATGGACACTGAAGCTTTCTTT. Protein: CSSRQGAMDTEAFF.

The CDR3 nucleotides read TGTGCCAGCACCCCCTCGGTGGGCAGGGGGCATGAGCAGTTCTTC. Its translation is CASTPSVGRGHEQFF. The rearrangement uses TRBV12-3 or TRBV12-4 and TRBJ2-1, with 8 nucleotides matching TRBD1. The CDR3 has 15 amino acids. V shed 7 bases and J 8 bases; nucleotides not matched to a gene: 13.